These 10 T cell receptor beta chains share one sample of origin, sequenced in a study of cytomegalovirus exposure and HLA in healthy donors. The PCR was carried out with 60 Vbeta primers and 13 Jbeta primers. Data came from immunoSEQ multiplex PCR; TCRdb stores just in-frame clones and leaves some out. The data contain 100,000 to 150,000 clones, around 77% of them singletons. Sequences were obtained from PBMCs. These receptors originate from a woman between 55 and 75 years old in good health and CMV-seronegative.

This rearrangement joins TRBV4-1 to TRBJ1-5, with 7 bases lining up with TRBD1. The CDR3 is 14 amino acids. The germline V gene has CDR1 MGHRA and CDR2 YSYEKL. Losses at the gene ends were 3 bases for V and 3 bases for J; bases not matched to a gene: 2. CDR3 coding DNA: TGCGCCAGCAGCCACGGGACAGACAATCAGCCCCAGCATTTT. Its protein product is CASSHGTDNQPQHF.

The chain joins TRBV10-3 to TRBJ2-7, with 10 bases fitting TRBD2. The CDR3 covers 15 residues. J gave up 6 bases and V 4 bases, and 9 bases lay outside the gene matches. CDR1 and CDR2 (germline): ENHRY, SYGVKD. The CDR3: CAISGLAGATGEQYF. The DNA for the CDR3 is TGTGCCATCAGTGGTCTAGCGGGAGCTACTGGCGAGCAGTACTTC.

This clone showed up just a few times. This chain joins TRBV28 and TRBJ2-5, with TRBD2 as a possible D gene (5 bases). This CDR3 region has 14 residues. V dropped 4 bases and J dropped 3 bases, with 12 bases sitting between them. The germline CDR1 and CDR2 sequences are MDHEN and SYDVKM. CDR3 DNA: TGTGCCAGCAGTTCCCCGGGAACCAAAGAGACCCAGTACTTC. This gives the protein CASSSPGTKETQYF.

This chain joins TRBV28 and TRBJ2-5; TRBD1 matches at 9 bases. The CDR3 is 15 amino acids. Trimming took 4 bases from V and 5 from J; bases not matched to a gene: 8. Germline CDR1 reads MDHEN; CDR2 reads SYDVKM. The CDR3 nucleotides are TGTGCCAGCAGTTCGGGGACAGGGCGGGGGGAGACCCAGTACTTC. Protein: CASSSGTGRGETQYF.

There are a few counts of this clone. The CDR3 spells CASSQPLAGGRDEQFF. CDR3 nucleotide sequence: TGCGCCAGCAGCCAACCTCTAGCGGGGGGTAGAGATGAGCAGTTCTTC. V is TRBV4-1 and J is TRBJ2-1, with 11 bases that match TRBD2. The CDR3 loop spans 16 amino acids. The V gene's germline CDR1 is MGHRA and CDR2 YSYEKL. With V trimmed by 2 bases and J by 8 bases, 8 bases remained unmatched.

The CDR3 nucleotides read TGTGCCAGCAGCGCAAACCTAGCGGGGGGGCTGGGTGAGCAGTTCTTC. This codes for CASSANLAGGLGEQFF. The chain carries TRBV7-3 and TRBJ2-1, with TRBD2 matching 12 bases. CDR3 length: 16 residues. Germline V gene lookup returns CDR1 SGHTA and CDR2 FQGTGA. V dropped 5 bases and J dropped 9; count of bases not matched to a gene: 11. The full variable domain, with the rest looked up from reference TRBV7-3 and TRBJ2-1, is GAGVSQTPSNKVTEKGKYVELRCDPISGHTALYWYRQSLGQGPEFLIYFQGTGAADDSGLPNDRFFAVRPEGSVSTLKIQRTERGDSAVYLCASSANLAGGLGEQFFGPGTRLTVL.

Only one count was recorded for this clone. The chain has TRBV27 and TRBJ2-3; D remains unclear. V lost 4 bases and J lost 6, with 11 bases in between. Germline lookup yields CDR1 MNHEY and CDR2 SMNVEV (reference sequence). CDR3 length equals 13 residues. CDR3 sequence: CASSSRPWDTQYF. The CDR3 region has the DNA TGTGCCAGCAGTTCGCGGCCATGGGATACGCAGTATTTT.

The CDR3 is CASSLRGREGAYEQYF. The CDR3 DNA reads as TGTGCCAGCAGCTTAAGGGGCAGGGAAGGGGCCTACGAGCAGTACTTC. This chain uses TRBV11-2 with TRBJ2-7; D is possibly TRBD1 (5 bases). The germline gives CDR1 SGHAT, CDR2 FQNNGV. The V and J ends lost 2 bases and 2 bases respectively, with 16 bases between them. The CDR3 contains 16 residues.

This clone appeared once. Additional DNA sequences in this sample encode the identical CDR3. The chain couples TRBV4-2 to TRBJ2-2, with D tentatively TRBD2 (7 bases). Germline CDR1 LGHNA, CDR2 YNFKEQ. The V gene lost 1 base and the J gene lost 0 bases, with 9 bases spanning the gap. The length of the CDR3 is 16 residues. DNA of the CDR3: TGTGCCAGCAGCCAAGGCGGGGGCACGAACACCGGGGAGCTGTTTTTT. Protein sequence: CASSQGGGTNTGELFF.

The CDR3 sequence: CASSERGTFAGELFF. CDR3 nucleotide sequence: TGTGCCAGCAGTGAACGGGGAACCTTTGCCGGGGAGCTGTTTTTT. This chain joins TRBV6-1 and TRBJ2-2, with D possibly matching TRBD2 (5 bases). This CDR3 has 15 amino acids. The V and J ends lost 2 bases and 6 bases respectively, with 13 bases between them. Per germline, CDR1 MNHNS and CDR2 SASEGT.